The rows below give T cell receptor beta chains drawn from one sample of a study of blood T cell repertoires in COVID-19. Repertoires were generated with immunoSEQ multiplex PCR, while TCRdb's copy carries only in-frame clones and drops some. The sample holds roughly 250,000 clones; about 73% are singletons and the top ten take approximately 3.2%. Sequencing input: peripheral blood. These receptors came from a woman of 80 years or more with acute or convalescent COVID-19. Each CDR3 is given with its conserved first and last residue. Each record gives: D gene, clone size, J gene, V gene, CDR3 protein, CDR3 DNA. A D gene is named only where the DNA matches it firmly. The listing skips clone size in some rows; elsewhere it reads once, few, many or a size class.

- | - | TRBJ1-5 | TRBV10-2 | CASSELSQPQHF | TGCGCCAGCAGTGAGCTGAGTCAGCCCCAGCATTTT
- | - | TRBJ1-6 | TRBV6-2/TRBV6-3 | CASSYALFRGNSPLHF | TGTGCCAGCAGTTACGCCCTTTTCCGGGGAAATTCACCCCTCCACTTT
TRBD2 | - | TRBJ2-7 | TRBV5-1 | CASSLDTGTSNPAYEQYF | TGCGCCAGCAGCTTGGATACCGGGACTAGCAACCCTGCCTACGAGCAGTACTTC
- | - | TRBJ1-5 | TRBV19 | CASSNQGPNQPQHF | TGTGCCAGTAGTAATCAGGGCCCTAATCAGCCCCAGCATTTT
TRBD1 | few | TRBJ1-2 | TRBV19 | CASSTPGQGNYGYTF | TGTGCCAGTAGTACGCCGGGACAGGGGAACTATGGCTACACCTTC
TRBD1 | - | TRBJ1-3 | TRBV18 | CASSLSGTGSGNTIYF | TGTGCCAGCTCACTGTCCGGGACAGGGAGTGGAAACACCATATATTTT
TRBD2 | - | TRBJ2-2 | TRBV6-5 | CASRRTSANTGELFF | TGTGCCAGCAGGCGGACTAGCGCGAACACCGGGGAGCTGTTTTTT
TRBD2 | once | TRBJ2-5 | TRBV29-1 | CSVPRAGGWGETQYF | TGCAGCGTACCTAGAGCGGGAGGATGGGGAGAGACCCAGTACTTC
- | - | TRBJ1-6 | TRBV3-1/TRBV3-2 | CASSLDSSSPLHF | TGTGCCAGCAGCCTAGACAGTTCTTCACCCCTCCACTTT
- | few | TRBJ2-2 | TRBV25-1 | CASSESGRNTGELFF | TGTGCCAGCAGTGAATCGGGGAGGAACACCGGGGAGCTGTTTTTT
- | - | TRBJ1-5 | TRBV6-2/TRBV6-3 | CASSYELGGLQPQHF | TGTGCCAGCAGTTACGAATTGGGGGGTCTCCAGCCCCAGCATTTT
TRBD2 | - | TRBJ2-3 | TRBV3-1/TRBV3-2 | CASSQEGGRKDTQYF | TGTGCCAGCAGCCAAGAGGGGGGGAGGAAAGATACGCAGTATTTT
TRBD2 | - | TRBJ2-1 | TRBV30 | CAWSKSGRRVEQFF | TGTGCCTGGAGTAAAAGCGGGAGAAGGGTTGAGCAGTTCTTC
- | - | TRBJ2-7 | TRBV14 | CASSQVGSGTYEQYF | TGTGCCAGCAGCCAAGTAGGTAGCGGCACCTACGAGCAGTACTTC
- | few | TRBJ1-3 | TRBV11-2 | CASSLGVRVSGNTIYF | TGTGCCAGCAGCTTAGGAGTTCGGGTCTCTGGAAACACCATATATTTT
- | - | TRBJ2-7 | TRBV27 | CASSLKRHYEQYF | TGTGCCAGCAGTTTAAAGCGGCACTACGAGCAGTACTTC
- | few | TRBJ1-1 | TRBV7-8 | CASSPGHQNTEAFF | TGTGCCAGCAGCCCTGGACACCAGAACACTGAAGCTTTCTTT
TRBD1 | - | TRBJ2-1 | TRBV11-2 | CASSLGQGRLGAHNEQFF | TGTGCCAGCAGCTTAGGACAGGGGAGGTTGGGCGCCCACAATGAGCAGTTCTTC
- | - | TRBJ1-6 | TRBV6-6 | CASSPTRDNSPLHF | TGTGCCAGCAGCCCCACGCGGGATAATTCACCCCTCCACTTT
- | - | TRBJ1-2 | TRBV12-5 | CASGLVGGYYGYTF | TGTGCTAGTGGTTTGGTAGGGGGTTACTATGGCTACACCTTC
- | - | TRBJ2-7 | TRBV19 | CASSISGGDGYEQYF | TGTGCCAGTAGTATTTCCGGGGGAGACGGGTACGAGCAGTACTTC
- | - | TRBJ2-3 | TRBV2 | CASSEPGFITDTQYF | TGTGCCAGCAGTGAACCGGGTTTCATCACAGATACGCAGTATTTT
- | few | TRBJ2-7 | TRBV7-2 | CASSLGFGSDYEQYF | TGTGCCAGCAGCTTAGGTTTCGGGAGCGACTACGAGCAGTACTTC
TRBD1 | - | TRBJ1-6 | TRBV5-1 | CASSPWLGTGNSPLHF | TGCGCCAGCAGCCCCTGGCTAGGGACAGGGAATTCACCCCTCCACTTT
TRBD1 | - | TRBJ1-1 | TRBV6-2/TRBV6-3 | CASSALGQGNTEAFF | TGTGCCAGCAGTGCCTTGGGACAGGGAAACACTGAAGCTTTCTTT
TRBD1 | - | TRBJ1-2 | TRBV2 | CASSKQGASGYTF | TGTGCCAGCAGTAAACAGGGGGCATCGGGCTACACCTTC
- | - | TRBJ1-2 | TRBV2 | CVTRSNYGYTF | TGTGTAACCCGGTCTAACTATGGCTACACCTTC
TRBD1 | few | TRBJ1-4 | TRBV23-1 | CASSQSEGTGENEKLFF | TGCGCCAGCAGTCAATCCGAAGGGACAGGGGAGAACGAAAAACTGTTTTTT
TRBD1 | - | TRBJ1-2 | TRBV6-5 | CASSRGEGYTF | TGTGCCAGCAGCAGGGGGGAGGGCTACACCTTC
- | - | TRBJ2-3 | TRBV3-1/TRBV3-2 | CASSQDPPQGNSSMSTDTQYF | TGTGCCAGCAGCCAAGATCCACCTCAGGGGAACAGTAGTATGAGCACAGATACGCAGTATTTT
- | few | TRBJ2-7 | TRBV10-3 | CAISAGSYEQYF | TGTGCCATCAGTGCGGGATCCTACGAGCAGTACTTC
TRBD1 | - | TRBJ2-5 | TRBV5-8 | CASSSLQGLVETQYF | TGTGCCAGCAGCTCCCTACAGGGGTTGGTAGAGACCCAGTACTTC
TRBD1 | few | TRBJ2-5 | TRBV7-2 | CASSATGGPPQETQYF | TGTGCCAGCAGCGCCACAGGGGGCCCGCCACAAGAGACCCAGTACTTC
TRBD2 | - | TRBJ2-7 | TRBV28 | CASSFLGLAASYEQYF | TGTGCCAGCAGTTTTCTGGGACTAGCGGCTTCCTACGAGCAGTACTTC
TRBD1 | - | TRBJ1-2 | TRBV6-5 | CASREGGQYGYTF | TGTGCCAGCAGAGAGGGGGGACAGTATGGCTACACCTTC
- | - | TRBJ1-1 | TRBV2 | CASSLGTSEAFF | TGTGCCAGCAGTCTCGGGACATCTGAAGCTTTCTTT
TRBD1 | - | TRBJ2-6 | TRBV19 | CATRQGAALGANVLTF | TGTGCCACACGACAGGGGGCGGCGTTGGGGGCCAACGTCCTGACTTTC
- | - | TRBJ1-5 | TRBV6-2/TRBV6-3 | CASSYRQGLPQHF | TGTGCCAGCAGTTACCGGCAGGGGCTCCCGCAGCATTTT
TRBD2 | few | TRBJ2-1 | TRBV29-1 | CSVAGGIGNEQFF | TGCAGCGTTGCGGGGGGGATAGGTAATGAGCAGTTCTTC
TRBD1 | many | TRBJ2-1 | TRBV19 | CASTRTGSSYNEQFF | TGTGCCAGTACCCGGACAGGGAGCTCCTACAATGAGCAGTTCTTC
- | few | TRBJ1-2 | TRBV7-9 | CASSLGRDGGYTF | TGTGCCAGCAGCTTAGGCAGGGATGGAGGCTACACCTTC
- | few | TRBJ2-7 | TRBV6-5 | CASSYSSIGENEQYF | TGTGCCAGCAGTTACTCGAGTATAGGGGAAAACGAGCAGTACTTC
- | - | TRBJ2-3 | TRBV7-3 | CASSPTGGTDTQYF | TGTGCCAGCAGCCCTACAGGTGGCACAGATACGCAGTATTTT
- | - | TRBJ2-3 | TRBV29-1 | CSVEGGDTDTQYF | TGCAGCGTTGAGGGCGGGGACACAGATACGCAGTATTTT
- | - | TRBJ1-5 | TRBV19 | CASRTGQLSNQPQHF | TGTGCCAGTAGAACAGGACAGCTTAGCAATCAGCCCCAGCATTTT
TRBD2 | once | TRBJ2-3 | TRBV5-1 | CASELSGGGTDTQYF | TGCGCCAGCGAGCTTAGCGGGGGGGGCACAGATACGCAGTATTTT
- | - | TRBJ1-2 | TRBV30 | CASGHLWGGNYGYTF | TGTGCCTCGGGGCACCTCTGGGGGGGTAACTATGGCTACACCTTC
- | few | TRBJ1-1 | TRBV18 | CASSLELQGYTEAFF | TGTGCCAGCTCACTCGAGCTCCAGGGGTACACTGAAGCTTTCTTT
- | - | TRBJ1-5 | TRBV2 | CASQGAHGSNQPQHF | TGTGCCAGCCAAGGGGCCCATGGAAGCAATCAGCCCCAGCATTTT
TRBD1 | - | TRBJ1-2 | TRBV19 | CASSIGRDRVYGYTF | TGTGCCAGTAGTATTGGTCGGGACAGGGTCTATGGCTACACCTTC
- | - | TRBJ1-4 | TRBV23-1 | CASSQSLGPRGEKLFF | TGCGCCAGCAGTCAATCCCTCGGGCCCCGGGGTGAAAAACTGTTTTTT
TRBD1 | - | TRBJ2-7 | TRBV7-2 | CASSYTGTGGYEQYF | TGTGCCAGCAGCTATACCGGGACAGGGGGATACGAGCAGTACTTC
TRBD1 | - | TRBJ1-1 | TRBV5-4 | CASSPDRANTEAFF | TGTGCCAGCAGCCCAGACAGGGCCAACACTGAAGCTTTCTTT
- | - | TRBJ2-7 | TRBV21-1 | CASSNVGLHEQYF | TGTGCCAGCAGCAACGTGGGGCTGCACGAGCAGTACTTC
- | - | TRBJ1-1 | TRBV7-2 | CASSSQGGTEAFF | TGTGCCAGCAGCTCACAGGGTGGGACTGAAGCTTTCTTT